This entry is about one T cell receptor (beta chain). Its antigen is as yet unknown. This entry comes from a study of T-cell reconstitution after alpha-beta-depleted transplantation in children. Study-wide results and limits: By about two months after transplant, alpha-beta T cells reportedly arose from several hundred graft clones that had expanded. For some patients, TCRbeta diversity was high at day 60 because of recipient T cells and thymic progenitors that survived.

CDR1 and CDR2 from the germline V gene are SGDLS and YYNGEE. Unmatched junction bases numbered 9, after V lost 0 bases and J lost 2 bases. There are 18 residues in the CDR3. TCRbeta library preparation incorporated unique molecular identifiers. One entry per CDR3 protein, called by TCRdb with MiXCR from the PCR reads. The repertoire holds more than 400,000 distinct CDR3 sequences, with over 9.5% as singletons. V usage is TRBV9 and J usage is TRBJ2-2; 8 bases fit TRBD2. The source of this sequence is a female patient between 2 and 15 years old who had a stem cell transplant for aplastic anemia, so the T cells may come from the graft donor. This specimen consisted of PBMCs, mostly from graft donor cells, obtained 180 days after TCRalphabeta/CD19-depleted stem cell transplant. Written as DNA, the CDR3 is TGTGCCAGCAGCGTAGAAGGGGCTAGCGGGTTTAACACCGGGGAGCTGTTTTTT. This encodes CASSVEGASGFNTGELFF. Filled out from reference TRBV9 and TRBJ2-2, the complete variable domain reads DSGVTQTPKHLITATGQRVTLRCSPRSGDLSVYWYQQSLDQGLQFLIQYYNGEERAKGNILERFSAQQFPDLHSELNLSSLELGDSALYFCASSVEGASGFNTGELFFGEGSRLTVL.